Listed below are T cell receptor beta chains from one sample, sequenced in a study of blood T cell repertoires in COVID-19. TCRdb keeps only in-frame clones here, not all; method: immunoSEQ multiplex PCR. The table includes around 200,000 clones, 80% to 90% detected once. Sequences were obtained from PBMCs or T cells enriched from blood (not recorded which). These receptors all stem from a man aged 25 to 40 who had recovered from COVID-19. CDR3s include the opening cysteine and the closing phenylalanine or tryptophan. The D gene is left open where the match is weak.

CDR3nt,CDR3aa,v_gene,len,j_gene,d_gene
TGTGCCAGCAGTTACCCGGGACAGGGGATAGGGACTGAAGCTTTCTTT,CASSYPGQGIGTEAFF,TRBV6-6,16,TRBJ1-1,TRBD1
TGTGCCAGCTCACCACAATCCATGGATACGCAGTATTTT,CASSPQSMDTQYF,TRBV18,13,TRBJ2-3,.
TGTGCCAGCAGCTTGGAGGGACAGTACAATGAGCAGTTCTTC,CASSLEGQYNEQFF,TRBV11-3,14,TRBJ2-1,.
TGCAGTTACCCCAGGGCCCACTTT,CSYPRAHF,TRBV20-1,8,TRBJ1-1,.
TGTGCCAGCAGCTTAGTGTCTAGCGGACAGGGGGCCTACGAGCAGTACTTC,CASSLVSSGQGAYEQYF,TRBV7-6,17,TRBJ2-7,TRBD1
TGTGCCAGCAGCCCGGACAGGGTCCAAGAGACCCAGTACTTC,CASSPDRVQETQYF,TRBV7-2,14,TRBJ2-5,TRBD1
TGTGCCAGCAGCTTAGTGGCAGGGCCCTACGAGCAGTACTTC,CASSLVAGPYEQYF,TRBV7-9,14,TRBJ2-7,.
TGTGCCAGCAGCCAGACAGGGGGCACCTACAATGAGCAGTTCTTC,CASSQTGGTYNEQFF,TRBV28,15,TRBJ2-1,TRBD1
TGTGCCAGCAGCGGCCTGCGCGGGGGAGAGACCCAGTACTTC,CASSGLRGGETQYF,TRBV7-9,14,TRBJ2-5,TRBD2
TGCGCCAGCAGCCAGTCGGGTAGGGGAAAAAACACCGGGGAGCTGTTTTTT,CASSQSGRGKNTGELFF,TRBV4-1,17,TRBJ2-2,.
TGTGCCAGCAGAGTACAGGAAAACACTGAAGCTTTCTTT,CASRVQENTEAFF,TRBV12-3/TRBV12-4,13,TRBJ1-1,.
TGTGCCAGCAGCCCAAGGACAGGGGACCTCTATGGCTACACCTTC,CASSPRTGDLYGYTF,TRBV7-6,15,TRBJ1-2,TRBD1
TGTGCCAGCAGCTACGGACAGGCCATTGGGAGTAATTCACCCCTCCACTTT,CASSYGQAIGSNSPLHF,TRBV14,17,TRBJ1-6,TRBD1
TGTGCCAGCAGCGTGGCAGGGGAGACCCAGTACTTC,CASSVAGETQYF,TRBV9,12,TRBJ2-5,.
TGTGCCAGTAGTGCAAAACAGGGCCAGCCCCAGCATTTT,CASSAKQGQPQHF,TRBV19,13,TRBJ1-5,.
TGTGCCTGGAGTATCGGGGGGGCTTACAATGAGCAGTTCTTC,CAWSIGGAYNEQFF,TRBV30,14,TRBJ2-1,TRBD2
TGTGCCAGCAGCTTAGAGGGACAGGGTGGGTACGAGCAGTACTTC,CASSLEGQGGYEQYF,TRBV7-2,15,TRBJ2-7,TRBD1
TGTGCCAGCAGTTACTGGCGGGAGAGTTACAATGAGCAGTTCTTC,CASSYWRESYNEQFF,TRBV6-6,15,TRBJ2-1,TRBD2
TGTGCCTGGACCGAGTTCAACAACTATGGCTACACCTTC,CAWTEFNNYGYTF,TRBV30,13,TRBJ1-2,.
TGTGCCACGCAGACAGGGAACACCGGGGAGCTGTTTTTT,CATQTGNTGELFF,TRBV7-6,13,TRBJ2-2,.
TGTGCCAGCAGCGAGACTAGAAACAATGAGCAGTTCTTC,CASSETRNNEQFF,TRBV7-9,13,TRBJ2-1,.
TGTGCCAGCAGACGACAGGGCAAAGCTTTCTTT,CASRRQGKAFF,TRBV6-5,11,TRBJ1-1,TRBD1
TGTGCCAGTAGTATGGGACAGGGCCCTATTTACGAGCAGTACTTC,CASSMGQGPIYEQYF,TRBV19,15,TRBJ2-7,TRBD1
TGTGCCTGGAGGCCGGGGTTAGCCAAAAACATTCAGTACTTC,CAWRPGLAKNIQYF,TRBV30,14,TRBJ2-4,.
TGTGCCAGCAGTAAGACACTAGCGATACAAGAGACCCAGTACTTC,CASSKTLAIQETQYF,TRBV6-5,15,TRBJ2-5,TRBD2
TGCGCCAGCAGAAGGGGAGGGACCGGGGAGCTGTTTTTT,CASRRGGTGELFF,TRBV4-1,13,TRBJ2-2,TRBD2
TGTGCCAGCAGCCAATTGAGGAAGGGAGTCTATGGCTACACCTTC,CASSQLRKGVYGYTF,TRBV14,15,TRBJ1-2,.
TGTGCCAGCAGGGGACAGGGTAACAATCAGCCCCAGCATTTT,CASRGQGNNQPQHF,TRBV2,14,TRBJ1-5,TRBD1
TGTGCCAGCAGCTTGAGCGGGAGTCTTCAAGATACGCAGTATTTT,CASSLSGSLQDTQYF,TRBV5-8,15,TRBJ2-3,TRBD2
TGTGCCAGTAGAGGGGGTCAAGAGACCCAGTACTTC,CASRGGQETQYF,TRBV19,12,TRBJ2-5,.
TGCGCCAGCAGTCAAACCCCGGGAGGGCACTCCTACGAGCAGTACTTC,CASSQTPGGHSYEQYF,TRBV23-1,16,TRBJ2-7,TRBD2
TGTGCCAGCAGCTTATTCGGTCCCCAGGGGGCGTCAGGAAACACCATATATTTT,CASSLFGPQGASGNTIYF,TRBV7-6,18,TRBJ1-3,TRBD1
TGCGCCAGCAGCTTGGGACAGGGGGCTGATAATGAGCAGTTCTTC,CASSLGQGADNEQFF,TRBV5-1,15,TRBJ2-1,TRBD1
TGTGCCAGCAGTTACTCGAGGTCTTGGGGGGATTCACCCCTCCACTTT,CASSYSRSWGDSPLHF,TRBV6-5,16,TRBJ1-6,.
TGTGCCGGGACCGGGACTAGCGGCGGTGAGCAGTTCTTC,CAGTGTSGGEQFF,TRBV10-3,13,TRBJ2-1,TRBD2